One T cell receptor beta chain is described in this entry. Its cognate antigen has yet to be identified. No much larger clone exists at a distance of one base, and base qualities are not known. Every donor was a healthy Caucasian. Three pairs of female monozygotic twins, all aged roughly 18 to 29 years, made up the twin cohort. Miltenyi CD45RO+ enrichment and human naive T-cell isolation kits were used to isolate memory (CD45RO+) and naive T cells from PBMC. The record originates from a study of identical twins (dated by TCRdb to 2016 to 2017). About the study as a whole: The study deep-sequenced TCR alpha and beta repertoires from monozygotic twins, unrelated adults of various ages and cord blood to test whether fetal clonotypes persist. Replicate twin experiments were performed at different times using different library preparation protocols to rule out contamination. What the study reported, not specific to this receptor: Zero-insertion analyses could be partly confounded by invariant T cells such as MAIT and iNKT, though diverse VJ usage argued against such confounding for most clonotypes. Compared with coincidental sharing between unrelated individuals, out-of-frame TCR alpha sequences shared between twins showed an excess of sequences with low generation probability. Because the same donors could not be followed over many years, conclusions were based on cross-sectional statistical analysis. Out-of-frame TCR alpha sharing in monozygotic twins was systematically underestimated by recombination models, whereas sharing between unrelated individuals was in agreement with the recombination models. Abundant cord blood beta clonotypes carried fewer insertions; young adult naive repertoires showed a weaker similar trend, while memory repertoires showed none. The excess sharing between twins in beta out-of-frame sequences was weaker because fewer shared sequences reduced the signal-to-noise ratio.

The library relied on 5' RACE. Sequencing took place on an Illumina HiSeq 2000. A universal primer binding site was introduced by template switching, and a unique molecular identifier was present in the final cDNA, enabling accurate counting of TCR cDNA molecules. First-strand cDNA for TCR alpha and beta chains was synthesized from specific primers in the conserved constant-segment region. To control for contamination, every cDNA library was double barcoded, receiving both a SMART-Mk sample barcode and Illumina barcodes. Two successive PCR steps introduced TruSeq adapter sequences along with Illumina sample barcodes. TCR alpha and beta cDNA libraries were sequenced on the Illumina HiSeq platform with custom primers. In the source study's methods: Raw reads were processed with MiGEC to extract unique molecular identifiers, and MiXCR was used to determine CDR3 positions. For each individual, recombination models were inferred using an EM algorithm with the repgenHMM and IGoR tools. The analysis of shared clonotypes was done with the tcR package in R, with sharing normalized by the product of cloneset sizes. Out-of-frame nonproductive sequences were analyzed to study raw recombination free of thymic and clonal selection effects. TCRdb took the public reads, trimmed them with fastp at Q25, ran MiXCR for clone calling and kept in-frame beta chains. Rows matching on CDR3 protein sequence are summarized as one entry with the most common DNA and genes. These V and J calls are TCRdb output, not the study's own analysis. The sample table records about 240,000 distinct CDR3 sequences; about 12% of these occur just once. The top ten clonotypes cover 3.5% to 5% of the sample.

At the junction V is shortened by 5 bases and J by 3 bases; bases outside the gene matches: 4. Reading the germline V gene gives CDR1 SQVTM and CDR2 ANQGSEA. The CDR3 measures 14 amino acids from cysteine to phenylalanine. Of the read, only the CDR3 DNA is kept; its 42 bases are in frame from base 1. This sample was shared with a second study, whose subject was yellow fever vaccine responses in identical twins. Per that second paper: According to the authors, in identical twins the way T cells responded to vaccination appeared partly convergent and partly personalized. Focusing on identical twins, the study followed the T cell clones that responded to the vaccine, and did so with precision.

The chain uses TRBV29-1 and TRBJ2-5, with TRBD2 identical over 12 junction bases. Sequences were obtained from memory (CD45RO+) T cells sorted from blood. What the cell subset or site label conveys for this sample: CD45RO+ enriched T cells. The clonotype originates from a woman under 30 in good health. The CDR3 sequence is CSVRTSGDEETQYF. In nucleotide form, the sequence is TGCAGCGTTAGGACTAGCGGGGACGAAGAGACCCAGTACTTC.